This T cell receptor beta chain was sequenced during a study of shared clonotypes between healthy human individuals. Sequenced by immunoSEQ multiplex PCR; TCRdb stores in-frame clones only, minus some. The profile covers roughly 320,000 clones, with around 90% appearing a single time and around 15% taken by the ten largest. Losses at the gene ends were 4 bases for V and 2 bases for J; bases not matched to a gene: 10. Germline CDR1 reads SGHRS; CDR2 reads YFSETQ. The CDR3 spans 16 residues. This receptor was identified in a man aged 18-30 years in good health. The sequenced material came from memory CD8+ T cells sorted from blood. The subset is: CD45RO+ cells pooled with CCR7-negative TemRA cells. This chain joins TRBV5-1 and TRBJ2-3, with 7 bases identical to TRBD1. The CDR3 region has the DNA TGCGCCAGCAGCACCGATCCGGGACAGATCACAGATACGCAGTATTTT. Amino acid sequence: CASSTDPGQITDTQYF.